These T cell receptor beta chains were read from a single sample in a study of blood T cell repertoires in COVID-19. Sequenced by immunoSEQ multiplex PCR; TCRdb stores in-frame clones only, minus some. The table lists around 130,000 clones, approximately 80% of them singletons. Sequenced material: peripheral blood. The receptor source for this set is an older man with acute or convalescent COVID-19. The CDR3 runs from the conserved cysteine through the conserved F or W. D genes are given only for firm matches. For some rows the clone size is stated as once, few or many, or as a class when expanded; others skip it.

CDR3aa: CAISENRVATNEKLFF
CDR3nt: TGTGCCATCAGTGAAAACAGGGTCGCAACTAATGAAAAACTGTTTTTT
abundance: .
v_gene: TRBV10-3
j_gene: TRBJ1-4
d_gene: .

CDR3aa: CASSPGMSNYGYTF
CDR3nt: TGCGCCAGCAGCCCAGGGATGTCTAACTATGGCTACACCTTC
abundance: .
v_gene: TRBV5-1
j_gene: TRBJ1-2
d_gene: .

CDR3aa: CASSSQGRNQPQHF
CDR3nt: TGTGCCAGCAGCTCACAGGGGCGCAATCAGCCCCAGCATTTT
abundance: .
v_gene: TRBV7-9
j_gene: TRBJ1-5
d_gene: TRBD1

CDR3aa: CASKEGLFTGELFF
CDR3nt: TGTGCCAGCAAGGAGGGACTTTTCACCGGGGAGCTGTTTTTT
abundance: once
v_gene: TRBV9
j_gene: TRBJ2-2
d_gene: .

CDR3aa: CASGSGGPGANVLTF
CDR3nt: TGTGCTAGTGGTTCAGGTGGGCCTGGGGCCAACGTCCTGACTTTC
abundance: .
v_gene: TRBV12-5
j_gene: TRBJ2-6
d_gene: .

CDR3aa: CASSLDTGPLHF
CDR3nt: TGTGCCAGCAGCTTGGACACGGGACCCCTCCACTTT
abundance: .
v_gene: TRBV5-6
j_gene: TRBJ1-6
d_gene: .

CDR3aa: CASRKHQNTEAFF
CDR3nt: TGTGCCAGCAGAAAACACCAGAACACTGAAGCTTTCTTT
abundance: .
v_gene: TRBV6-5
j_gene: TRBJ1-1
d_gene: .

CDR3aa: CASSVGIRAYEQYF
CDR3nt: TGTGCCAGCAGCGTAGGAATCAGGGCCTACGAGCAGTACTTC
abundance: .
v_gene: TRBV9
j_gene: TRBJ2-7
d_gene: .

CDR3aa: CASSVTGSKDTQYF
CDR3nt: TGTGCCAGCAGTGTTACAGGATCTAAAGATACGCAGTATTTT
abundance: few
v_gene: TRBV7-9
j_gene: TRBJ2-3
d_gene: .

CDR3aa: CASSPTGTRSPLHF
CDR3nt: TGTGCCAGCAGCCCGACAGGGACGCGTTCACCCCTCCACTTT
abundance: .
v_gene: TRBV14
j_gene: TRBJ1-6
d_gene: TRBD1

CDR3aa: CASTTTGSSDTQYF
CDR3nt: TGCGCCTCCACTACGACAGGGTCCTCAGATACGCAGTATTTT
abundance: .
v_gene: TRBV5-1
j_gene: TRBJ2-3
d_gene: TRBD1

CDR3aa: CASSLTGQNGYTF
CDR3nt: TGTGCCAGCAGTTTAACAGGGCAAAATGGCTACACCTTC
abundance: .
v_gene: TRBV27
j_gene: TRBJ1-2
d_gene: .

CDR3aa: CASSLGRGVRADTQYF
CDR3nt: TGTGCCAGCAGCTTAGGGCGGGGGGTTCGAGCAGATACGCAGTATTTT
abundance: once
v_gene: TRBV7-2
j_gene: TRBJ2-3
d_gene: TRBD2

CDR3aa: CASSSFRGGYTF
CDR3nt: TGTGCCAGCAGTTCTTTTCGGGGTGGCTACACCTTC
abundance: .
v_gene: TRBV12-3/TRBV12-4
j_gene: TRBJ1-2
d_gene: .

CDR3aa: CASSLVQKETQYF
CDR3nt: TGTGCCAGCAGCTTGGTGCAGAAAGAGACCCAGTACTTC
abundance: .
v_gene: TRBV5-4
j_gene: TRBJ2-5
d_gene: .

CDR3aa: CASEGQGMRNSPLHF
CDR3nt: TGTGCCAGCGAGGGACAGGGAATGAGGAATTCACCCCTCCACTTT
abundance: .
v_gene: TRBV2
j_gene: TRBJ1-6
d_gene: TRBD1

CDR3aa: CASSQDRVVSGNTIYF
CDR3nt: TGCGCCAGCAGCCAAGATCGGGTAGTCTCTGGAAACACCATATATTTT
abundance: .
v_gene: TRBV4-3
j_gene: TRBJ1-3
d_gene: .

CDR3aa: CASNRRENTEAFF
CDR3nt: TGTGCCAGCAACCGACGGGAGAACACTGAAGCTTTCTTT
abundance: .
v_gene: TRBV5-4
j_gene: TRBJ1-1
d_gene: .